This T cell receptor beta chain emerged from a study of blood T cell repertoires in COVID-19. Original methodology: Reference gene primers were amplified, and this amplification served to estimate nucleated cell counts. TCRdb's copy holds only in-frame clones and misses some; the assay was immunoSEQ multiplex PCR. V and J calls and clone size follow that table, whereas D and trimming were derived from the DNA. The table lists roughly 53,000 clones, less than 85% of them singletons. The CDR3 has 15 residues. CDR1 GTSNPN and CDR2 SVGIG come from the germline V gene (reference sequence). Trimming removed 4 bases from V and 8 bases from J; junction bases left unmatched: 9.

The rearrangement uses TRBV30 and TRBJ2-1, with TRBD2 matching 12 bases. The specimen was peripheral blood. The receptor was derived from a man between 65 and 79 years old with active COVID-19. This CDR3 reads CAWTPLAGGRHEQFF. In DNA, the CDR3 is TGTGCCTGGACCCCCCTAGCGGGAGGGCGGCATGAGCAGTTCTTC.